What follows are 8 T cell receptor beta chains derived from one specimen sequenced in a study of PD-1 blockade in classical Hodgkin lymphoma. Time point given: cycle 4 day 1 (C4D1), after less than seven weeks of nivolumab. Every patient was affected by relapse after autologous stem cell transplantation, while exposure to brentuximab vedotin was not uniform. Magnetic negative selection was used to purify CD4+ T cells from PBMCs that had been thawed. Using immunoSEQ multiplex PCR, the repertoire was profiled, and TCRdb retains in-frame clones only, with some absent. The sample includes approximately 20,000 clones, less than 85% of them seen just once. The sample was CD4+ T cells from blood, taken before the fourth cycle of nivolumab. The source is a human donor with classical Hodgkin lymphoma.

The gene calls are TRBV2 and TRBJ2-3; tentatively, D is TRBD2 (5 bases). The CDR3 extends over 14 amino acids. Germline V gene sequence: CDR1 SNHLY, CDR2 FYNNEI. Trimming shortened V by 2 bases and J by 5 bases, and 11 bases separated the two germline ends. The CDR3 sequence: CASSESGVRDTQYF. Written as DNA, the CDR3 is TGTGCCAGCAGTGAATCCGGGGTTAGAGATACGCAGTATTTT.

The chain has TRBV5-1 and TRBJ2-1, with 10 nucleotides matching TRBD2. The CDR3 is made up of 17 amino acids. Unmatched junction bases numbered 6, after V lost 0 bases and J lost 3 bases. Germline V gene lookup returns CDR1 SGHRS and CDR2 YFSETQ. CDR3 protein: CASSLGGLAGDYNEQFF. Written as DNA, the CDR3 is TGCGCCAGCAGCTTGGGCGGTCTAGCGGGAGACTACAATGAGCAGTTCTTC.

CDR3 residues: CASHRGNQPQHF. The CDR3 nucleotides are TGTGCCAGTCACAGGGGCAATCAGCCCCAGCATTTT. V gene TRBV28 combines with J gene TRBJ1-5, with a possible D match to TRBD1 (6 bases). V was shortened by 9 bases and J by 2 bases, with 8 bases between the two germline ends. Looked up from germline, CDR1 is MDHEN and CDR2 is SYDVKM. This CDR3 has 12 amino acids.

The chain couples TRBV2 to TRBJ2-7; TRBD2 aligns across 12 bases. The CDR3 sequence is 15 residues long. J lost 3 bases, V lost 5 bases, and 5 bases had no gene match. Looked up from germline, CDR1 is SNHLY and CDR2 is FYNNEI. The DNA of the CDR3 is TGTGCCAGCAGTCCAACTAGCGGGAGGCACTACGAGCAGTACTTC. This gives the protein CASSPTSGRHYEQYF.

This chain uses TRBV21-1 with TRBJ2-1. TRBV21-1 is deemed a pseudogene. The CDR3 covers 12 residues. The CDR3: CASSKSACEQFF. CDR3 nucleotide sequence: TGTGCCAGCAGCAAATCCGCTTGTGAGCAGTTCTTC.

V usage is TRBV6-4 and J usage is TRBJ2-2; no definite D call. CDR1 and CDR2 from the germline V gene are MRHNA and SNTAGT. CDR3 length equals 14 residues. Deletions cut 5 bases from V and 4 bases from J, with 11 bases between. CDR3 DNA sequence: TGTGCCAGCAGTTTGCAGGAAGGCACCGGGGAGCTGTTTTTT. The encoded protein is CASSLQEGTGELFF.

CDR3 sequence reads: CASSFRLAESNEQFF. CDR3 nucleotides: TGTGCCAGCAGCTTTCGACTAGCGGAGAGCAATGAGCAGTTCTTC. The chain employs TRBV11-2 and TRBJ2-1; 9 nucleotides agree with TRBD2. The trim removed 3 bases at V and 6 bases at J, leaving 6 bases unmatched. The CDR3 covers 15 residues. Germline V gives CDR1 SGHAT, CDR2 FQNNGV.

The genes are TRBV18 and TRBJ2-3; D ambiguous. Deletions cut 3 bases from V and 0 bases from J, with 10 bases between. This CDR3 has 15 residues. From germline, CDR1 is KGHSH and CDR2 LQKENI. CDR3 DNA: TGTGCCAGCTCACCCGCTCATACTAGCACAGATACGCAGTATTTT. Protein: CASSPAHTSTDTQYF. The full variable domain, in which reference TRBV18 and TRBJ2-3 provide the parts outside the CDR3, is NAGVMQNPRHLVRRRGQEARLRCSPMKGHSHVYWYRQLPEEGLKFMVYLQKENIIDESGMPKERFSAEFPKEGPSILRIQQVVRGDSAAYFCASSPAHTSTDTQYFGPGTRLTVL.